The sequence of this T cell receptor (beta chain) was determined in a study of beta chain features in type 1 diabetes. This clone was observed once. V lost 7 bases, J lost 4 bases, and 21 bases lay in between. CDR1 and CDR2 from the germline V gene are SGDLS and YYNGEE. The CDR3 extends over 15 amino acids. The sequenced template was cDNA made from the entire isolated RNA. TCRdb keeps only in-frame clones here, not all; method: immunoSEQ multiplex PCR. Here the sample spans 810,000 or so clones, under 20% being singletons. This sequence originates from a woman aged 18 to 35 in good health. Sequenced: naive CD4+ T cells from blood. The gene calls are TRBV9 and TRBJ2-7; possible D gene TRBD1, 6 bases. In DNA, the CDR3 is TGTGCCAGCCCCCACCCGACAGGCAGATATTACGAGCAGTACTTC. Its protein is CASPHPTGRYYEQYF.